This TCR beta chain was retrieved from a study of chemoradiotherapy in HPV16-positive cancers. Study-level results: Candidate HPV-specific clones and E7-related TCR motifs grew in tumor during treatment. Functional assays defining HPV-specific T cells used only two HPV16-positive patients.

A word on this clone: Its antigen remains unidentified.

V gave up 4 bases and J gave up 2 bases; unmatched junction bases: 5. The length of the CDR3 is 14 residues. The germline gives CDR1 SGHRS, CDR2 YFSETQ. Clones were read by immunoSEQ multiplex PCR, and TCRdb kept only the in-frame ones, dropping some. Found here are approximately 12,000 clones, around 90% of them singletons; the top ten hold around 2.9%. This sample was obtained from a patient who underwent chemoradiotherapy. The clonotype was recovered from a human donor with HPV-associated anogenital cancer. This chain joins TRBV5-1 and TRBJ2-5; the match to TRBD2 covers 7 bases. Here the CDR3 DNA reads TGCGCCAGCAGCCGAACGGGACTACAAGAGACCCAGTACTTC. As protein: CASSRTGLQETQYF.